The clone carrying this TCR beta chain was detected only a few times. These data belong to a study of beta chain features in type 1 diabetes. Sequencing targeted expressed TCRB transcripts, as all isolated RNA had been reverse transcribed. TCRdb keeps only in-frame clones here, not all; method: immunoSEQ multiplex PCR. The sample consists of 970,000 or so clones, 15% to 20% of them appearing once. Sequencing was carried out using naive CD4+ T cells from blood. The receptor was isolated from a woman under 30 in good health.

DNA of the CDR3: TGTGCCAGCAGTGTCATGCAGGCTGCCACTAATGAAAAACTGTTTTTT. Translated, it gives CASSVMQAATNEKLFF. V and J are TRBV6-1 and TRBJ1-4, with D unresolved. CDR1 is MNHNS and CDR2 is SASEGT in the germline V gene. V lost 4 bases to trimming and J lost 2 bases, with 14 bases between them. This CDR3 spans 16 amino acids.